One sample yielded the 19 T cell receptor beta chains listed below, sequenced in a study of blood T cell repertoires in COVID-19 (dated by TCRdb to about 2020). The method behind the library was the immunoSEQ multiplex PCR assay. The table comes from immuneACCESS by way of TCRdb, which keeps in-frame sequences with V and J called. Part of the clones is missing from these tables; in studies checked, under half for an unresolved V gene and the rest for unknown reasons. In all, the sample holds some 31,000 clones, and 60% to 85% of those were seen once. The ten biggest clones cover approximately 8.6% of the sample. The material sequenced was peripheral blood. The receptors were sampled from a woman in her sixties or seventies with active or convalescent COVID-19.

The chain uses TRBV19 and TRBJ1-5, with a tentative D call TRBD1 (6 bases). The germline V and J ends were trimmed by 3 bases and 0 bases, with 15 bases remaining between them. Per germline, CDR1 LNHDA and CDR2 SQIVND (reference sequence). This CDR3 spans 17 amino acids. This CDR3 reads CASSMSPGHNSNQPQHF. In DNA, the CDR3 is TGTGCCAGTAGTATGTCTCCGGGACATAATAGCAATCAGCCCCAGCATTTT.

In DNA form, the CDR3 reads TGTGCCAGCAGGCGTGAGAACACTGAAGCTTTCTTT. Residues: CASRRENTEAFF. This sequence joins TRBV3-1 (or the pseudogene TRBV3-2) and TRBJ1-1; D is unresolved. The CDR3 runs to 12 residues. Trimming shortened V by 6 bases and J by 1 base, and 6 bases separated the two germline ends. Germline V gives CDR1 LGHDT, CDR2 YNNKEL (reference sequence).

The V call is TRBV7-2, the J call TRBJ2-1; tentatively, D is TRBD2 (5 bases). The CDR3 runs 14 residues. Deletions cut 2 bases from V and 7 bases from J, with 12 bases between. Germline CDR1 and CDR2: SGHTA and FQGNSA. The CDR3 spells CASSLQRSANEQFF. CDR3 bases: TGTGCCAGCAGCTTACAGCGGTCAGCTAATGAGCAGTTCTTC.

A word on this clone: A much larger clone differs from this one at a single base, so this may be a read error. This sequence joins TRBV6-4 and TRBJ2-1; 11 bases match TRBD2. This CDR3 has 15 amino acids. The ends lost 6 bases at V and 7 bases at J; junction bases unmatched: 8. Germline V CDR1 and CDR2: MRHNA, SNTAGT. CDR3 sequence reads: CASSLLAGEENEQFF. CDR3 coding DNA: TGTGCCAGCAGCCTACTAGCGGGAGAGGAGAATGAGCAGTTCTTC.

The chain has TRBV24-1 and TRBJ2-7; possibly TRBD1 for D (5 bases). The CDR3 is 14 amino acids. Germline CDR1 and CDR2: KGHDR and SFDVKD. The V end lost 4 bases, the J end lost 1 base, and 10 bases lay between the germline ends. The CDR3 region has the DNA TGTGCCACCAGTGACTCAGGGTTGTCCTACGAGCAGTACTTC. Translation: CATSDSGLSYEQYF.

The V gene is TRBV18, the J gene TRBJ2-1, with D perhaps matching TRBD1 (5 bases). Trimming shortened V by 3 bases and J by 4 bases, and 7 bases separated the two germline ends. Germline V gives CDR1 KGHSH, CDR2 LQKENI. The CDR3 runs 13 residues. In DNA form, the CDR3 reads TGTGCCAGCTCACCCGACAGATACAATGAGCAGTTCTTC. Protein product: CASSPDRYNEQFF.

The V and J genes are TRBV9 and TRBJ2-5; D may be TRBD2 (6 bases). The CDR3 is 20 residues long. Germline V gene sequence: CDR1 SGDLS, CDR2 YYNGEE. V was trimmed by 2 bases and J by 1 base, leaving 27 bases between them. CDR3 sequence (DNA): TGTGCCAGCAGCGTCCTCCCATGGCAGGGAGGAAGATTATCCCAAGAGACCCAGTACTTC. Translating gives CASSVLPWQGGRLSQETQYF.

This sequence joins TRBV28 and TRBJ2-1; 7 bases agree with TRBD2. CDR1 and CDR2 (germline): MDHEN, SYDVKM. V was pared by 5 bases and J by 7 bases, with 5 bases of the junction left unmatched. This CDR3 has 13 amino acids. The CDR3 is CASSTGTKNEQFF. CDR3 coding DNA: TGTGCCAGCAGTACCGGGACTAAAAATGAGCAGTTCTTC.

The V call is TRBV5-1, the J call TRBJ2-7; 7 nucleotides match TRBD1. The CDR3 covers 19 residues. V lost 4 bases, J lost 4 bases, and 23 bases stayed unmatched. The germline CDR1 and CDR2 sequences are SGHRS and YFSETQ. The CDR3 DNA reads as TGCGCCAGCAGCCCCTCGGAGAGTTACGGGACAGCAAAGAGATACGAGCAGTACTTC. Translated: CASSPSESYGTAKRYEQYF.

V is TRBV7-2 and J is TRBJ2-1, with 12 positions matching TRBD2. CDR3 size: 17 residues. The V gene's germline CDR1 is SGHTA and CDR2 FQGNSA. Trimming took 3 bases from V and 13 from J; bases not matched to a gene: 16. This CDR3 is CASSFAASGTSGFRQFF. The CDR3 nucleotides read TGTGCCAGCAGCTTTGCGGCTTCGGGGACTAGCGGGTTTCGTCAGTTCTTC.

This chain uses TRBV9 with TRBJ1-4; D is perhaps TRBD1 (6 bases). Germline CDR1 is SGDLS and CDR2 is YYNGEE. CDR3 length: 14 residues. V was shortened by 5 bases and J by 4 bases, with 12 bases between the two germline ends. CDR3 protein: CASSVAGVNEKLFF. CDR3 bases: TGTGCCAGCAGTGTGGCAGGGGTTAATGAAAAACTGTTTTTT.

The chain carries TRBV5-1 and TRBJ2-1; D unresolved. The V gene's germline CDR1 is SGHRS and CDR2 YFSETQ. The CDR3 contains 11 residues. V was shortened by 1 base and J by 10 bases, with 6 bases between the two germline ends. Written as DNA, the CDR3 is TGCGCCAGCAGCTTGAATGAGGAGCAGTTCTTC. It codes for CASSLNEEQFF. The full variable domain, its missing parts supplied by reference TRBV5-1 and TRBJ2-1, is KAGVTQTPRYLIKTRGQQVTLSCSPISGHRSVSWYQQTPGQGLQFLFEYFSETQRNKGNFPGRFSGRQFSNSRSEMNVSTLELGDSALYLCASSLNEEQFFGPGTRLTVL.

The J gene is TRBJ2-7, the V gene TRBV14; no clear D gene. This CDR3 has 11 amino acids. The V end was cut by 3 bases, the J end by 2 bases, with 2 bases between. CDR1 is SGHDN, CDR2 FVKESK, per germline. CDR3 protein: CASSHAYEQYF. The CDR3 DNA follows: TGTGCCAGCAGCCACGCCTACGAGCAGTACTTC.

This rearrangement joins TRBV28 to TRBJ2-2; 15 bases agree with TRBD2. The J segment lost 5 bases and the V segment lost 7 bases, leaving 5 bases of the junction unmatched. The CDR3 runs to 16 residues. Germline CDR1 MDHEN, CDR2 SYDVKM. The DNA for the CDR3 is TGTGCCAGCACCTCGGGACTAGCGGGAGGAACCGGGGAGCTGTTTTTT. Protein: CASTSGLAGGTGELFF.

The chain employs TRBV18 and TRBJ2-2; no definite D call. CDR3 length equals 15 residues. Germline V gene data show CDR1 as KGHSH and CDR2 as LQKENI. Trimming took 10 bases from V and 0 from J, leaving 15 bases between them. Here the CDR3 DNA reads TGTGCCACCACCGCCGCGGAGACGAACACCGGGGAGCTGTTTTTT. Translating it yields CATTAAETNTGELFF.

This clone was picked up one time. The rearrangement links TRBV7-2 to TRBJ2-7, with TRBD2 identical over 8 bases. V shed 9 bases, J shed 1 base, and the junction held 8 bases outside the gene matches. The germline gives CDR1 SGHTA, CDR2 FQGNSA. The CDR3 extends over 14 amino acids. The CDR3 DNA is TGTGCCAGTAAAACGGGGGGGTTGTCCTACGAGCAGTACTTC. As protein: CASKTGGLSYEQYF. Using reference TRBV7-2 and TRBJ2-7 for the parts outside the CDR3, the full variable domain is GAGVSQSPSNKVTEKGKDVELRCDPISGHTALYWYRQSLGQGLEFLIYFQGNSAPDKSGLPSDRFSAERTGGSVSTLTIQRTQQEDSAVYLCASKTGGLSYEQYFGPGTRLTVT.

The chain is built from TRBV19 and TRBJ1-2; perhaps TRBD1 as D (5 bases). V was shortened by 7 bases and J by 5 bases, with 17 bases between the two germline ends. Germline lookup yields CDR1 LNHDA and CDR2 SQIVND (reference sequence). This CDR3 comprises 14 residues. CDR3 sequence: CASIRTGVRYGYTF. The DNA of the CDR3 is TGTGCCAGTATAAGAACAGGCGTCCGTTATGGCTACACCTTC.

The chain carries TRBV5-6 and TRBJ1-4; 9 bases are shared with TRBD1. V gave up 4 bases and J gave up 3 bases; unmatched junction bases: 4. The CDR3 covers 15 residues. The germline CDR1 and CDR2 sequences are SGHDT and YYEEEE. CDR3 sequence reads: CASSIRTGANEKLFF. The CDR3 DNA reads as TGTGCCAGCAGCATTAGGACAGGGGCTAATGAAAAACTGTTTTTT.

This chain joins TRBV7-9 and TRBJ2-7; TRBD1 matches 9 bases. The J segment lost 7 bases and the V segment lost 6 bases, leaving 4 bases of the junction unmatched. Germline V gene sequence: CDR1 SEHNR, CDR2 FQNEAQ (reference sequence). The CDR3 is made up of 12 amino acids. CDR3 sequence: CASRLTGGEQYF. The DNA of the CDR3 is TGTGCCAGCAGACTGACAGGGGGGGAGCAGTACTTC.